Shown below are 23 T cell receptor beta chains from a single sample sequenced in a study of low-dose radiotherapy and immunotherapy resistance in tumors. The time point is: before trial treatment. Alpha- and beta-chain coverage of first-strand cDNA came from TRAV- and TRBV-specific primers. A constant-region primer paired with the V-primer adapter amplified TCRs over approximately 19 PCR cycles. In TCRdb, the reads were re-called with MiXCR into one record per CDR3 protein. The data show under 95,000 distinct CDR3 sequences, roughly a sixth seen once. The material sequenced was PBMCs, taken before treatment. These receptors were obtained from a male donor with prostate cancer.

In this sample, this clonotype turned up many times. The rearrangement links TRBV7-2 to TRBJ2-6; D is uncertain. Per the germline V gene, CDR1 is SGHTA and CDR2 is FQGNSA. V lost 6 bases and J lost 2, with 14 bases in between. This CDR3 spans 16 amino acids. In DNA, the CDR3 is TGTGCCAGCAGTCTCTCCGGTGGAGCTGGGGCCAACGTCCTGACTTTC. Protein: CASSLSGGAGANVLTF.

This clonotype was observed many times. The chain combines TRBV5-1 with TRBJ2-7; D remains unclear. The length of the CDR3 is 11 residues. Germline V CDR1 and CDR2: SGHRS, YFSETQ. The CDR3 sequence is CASSLTVRVSV. For the CDR3, the DNA is TGCGCCAGCAGCTTGACGGTGCGCGTATCGGTC.

This clonotype showed up many times. The gene calls are TRBV9 and TRBJ2-7; TRBD2 is a possible D gene (5 bases). This CDR3 is built from 14 residues. Trimming removed 1 base from V and 2 bases from J, with 10 bases in between. Germline V gene sequence: CDR1 SGDLS, CDR2 YYNGEE. The CDR3 loop reads CASSVLDGTYEQYF. The CDR3 bases are TGTGCCAGCAGCGTACTGGACGGGACCTACGAGCAGTACTTC.

The gene calls are TRBV29-1 and TRBJ2-7, with 9 bases identical to TRBD1. V gave up 6 bases and J gave up 2 bases; unmatched junction bases: 5. CDR3 length: 13 residues. Germline assignment: CDR1 SQVTM and CDR2 ANQGSEA. The CDR3 nucleotides are TGCAGCGTATCGGGACAGGGTCCCTACGAGCAGTACTTC. Residues: CSVSGQGPYEQYF.

This clonotype appeared many times. One end of the junction does not line up with germline, which may come from a read error. The chain uses TRBV7-8 and TRBJ2-7; perhaps D is TRBD1 or TRBD2 (6 bases each). There are 12 residues in the CDR3. CDR1 and CDR2 from the germline V gene are SGHVS and FQNEAQ. This CDR3 reads CASSLVGGTPAF. CDR3 sequence (DNA): TGTGCCAGCAGCTTAGTAGGGGGGACCCCAGCGTTC.

This clonotype was recorded many times. This rearrangement joins TRBV4-1 to TRBJ2-2, with TRBD2 identical over 8 bases. Per germline, CDR1 MGHRA and CDR2 YSYEKL. This CDR3 comprises 14 residues. V shed 8 bases, J shed 3 bases, and the junction held 5 bases outside the gene matches. This chain's CDR3 is CASGVSGDTGELFF. In DNA, the CDR3 is TGCGCCAGCGGGGTTAGCGGGGACACCGGGGAGCTGTTTTTT.

This clonotype has at least ten counts. The junction departs from germline at one end; a sequencing error may be responsible. The rearrangement uses TRBV5-1 and TRBJ1-5; D is undetermined. This CDR3 has 16 amino acids. The V gene's germline CDR1 is SGHRS and CDR2 YFSETQ. CDR3 sequence: CASSSRTERRGQPQHF. The CDR3 nucleotides are TGTGCCAGCAGCAGCAGGACCGAACGGCGGGGTCAGCCCCAGCATTTT.

A note on this clonotype: A read error likely explains this, since a far larger clone differs by one base. The chain has TRBV5-5 and TRBJ2-1, with D perhaps matching TRBD2 (6 bases). The CDR3 has 15 amino acids. V was clipped by 0 bases and J by 10 bases, with 17 bases between them. CDR1 is SGHKS, CDR2 YYEKEE, per germline (reference sequence). The CDR3: CASSLAEDYSYEQFF. The CDR3 DNA follows: TGTGCCAGCAGCTTGGCCGAGGACTACTCCTACGAGCAGTTCTTC.

This clonotype was observed many times. The CDR3 coding sequence is TGTGCCAGCAGCCGGGGGAGGGGGAGGGCTGGAAACCAAGAGACCCAGTACTTC. Translation: CASSRGRGRAGNQETQYF. This chain connects TRBV7-2 to TRBJ2-5, with D maybe TRBD2 (7 bases). Germline assignment: CDR1 SGHTA and CDR2 FQGNSA. This CDR3 has 18 residues. Trimming removed 5 bases at V and 0 bases at J, with 22 bases between.

This clonotype was seen repeatedly, ten times or more. In DNA, the CDR3 is TGCGCCAGCAGCTTGGACGAGGGGGCCCTGAACACTGAAGCTTTCTTT. Protein: CASSLDEGALNTEAFF. This chain links TRBV5-1 with TRBJ1-1, with 7 positions matching TRBD1. The CDR3 has 16 residues. Germline-derived CDR1 and CDR2 are SGHRS and YFSETQ. The J segment lost 0 bases and the V segment lost 0 bases, leaving 5 bases of the junction unmatched.

This clonotype has at least ten counts. The CDR3 bases are TGCGCCAGCAGCCGTCGCGCGGAGACAGAAATCTATGGCTACACCTTC. It codes for CASSRRAETEIYGYTF. The genes are TRBV5-1 and TRBJ1-2; TRBD1 is a possible D gene (5 bases). V was trimmed by 4 bases and J by 4 bases, leaving 20 bases between them. The CDR3 loop spans 16 amino acids. In germline, CDR1 is SGHRS, CDR2 YFSETQ.

This clonotype was found many times. The CDR3 nucleotides read TGCAGTGCTCCTAGGGTAGCGGGGGCTCCAGTCCCGGGGGAGCTGTTTTTT. Amino acid sequence: CSAPRVAGAPVPGELFF. The J gene is TRBJ2-2, the V gene TRBV20-1, with TRBD2 matching 9 bases. CDR3 length equals 17 residues. Trimming at V came to 5 bases and at J to 8 bases, leaving 18 bases not matched to a gene. Germline CDR1 reads DFQATT; CDR2 reads SNEGSKA (reference sequence).

In its sample, this clonotype was seen many times. This chain joins TRBV10-3 and TRBJ2-1; D may be TRBD2 (6 bases). V was clipped by 0 bases and J by 5 bases, with 17 bases between them. The CDR3 has 17 amino acids. CDR1 is ENHRY, CDR2 SYGVKD, per germline. The CDR3 DNA sequence: TGTGCCATCAGTGAGTCCTTTGGCGGGGCGACACACAATGAGCAGTTCTTC. Translating it yields CAISESFGGATHNEQFF.

Ten or more counts support this clonotype. V is TRBV18 and J is TRBJ2-2; 8 bases line up with TRBD1. The V segment lost 2 bases and the J segment 6 bases; nucleotides outside the gene matches: 5. The germline V gene has CDR1 KGHSH and CDR2 LQKENI. The CDR3 has 15 residues. As DNA, the CDR3 is TGTGCCAGCTCACCATCGGGACAGGAACCCGGGGAGCTGTTTTTT. Amino acids: CASSPSGQEPGELFF.

This clonotype came up many times. V gene TRBV11-2 combines with J gene TRBJ2-1; no firm D call. CDR1 is SGHAT and CDR2 is FQNNGV in the germline V gene. The CDR3 is 15 amino acids. V dropped 5 bases and J dropped 7 bases, with 18 bases sitting between them. CDR3 region: CASSLMSRWFNEQFF. The CDR3 nucleotides read TGTGCCAGCAGCCTCATGTCCCGGTGGTTTAATGAGCAGTTCTTC.

A single count supports this clonotype. The genes are TRBV7-2 and TRBJ1-1, with a tentative D call TRBD1 (6 bases). The CDR3 is made up of 15 amino acids. Trimming left V 5 bases short and J 3 bases short, with 16 bases between. CDR1 and CDR2 from the germline V gene are SGHTA and FQGNSA. In DNA form, the CDR3 reads TGTGCCAGCAGCCGACTAGCGGGGGGCCACACTGAAGCTTTCTTT. Translating gives CASSRLAGGHTEAFF.

This clonotype was recorded at least ten times. The chain uses TRBV3-1 and TRBJ2-2; 11 nucleotides agree with TRBD2. CDR3 length: 15 residues. Germline V CDR1 and CDR2: LGHDT, YNNKEL (reference sequence). The V segment lost 0 bases and the J segment 12 bases; nucleotides outside the gene matches: 6. CDR3 nucleotide sequence: TGTGCCAGCAGCCAAGATCGGGCTAGCGGGGGGAAGCTGTTTTTT. It specifies CASSQDRASGGKLFF.

This clonotype was seen many times. The V call is TRBV2, the J call TRBJ2-2; D is ambiguous. V gave up 4 bases and J gave up 5 bases, with 5 bases separating them. The germline V gene has CDR1 SNHLY and CDR2 FYNNEI. This CDR3 is 12 amino acids long. The CDR3 loop reads CASSASTGELFF. In nucleotides, the CDR3 is TGTGCCAGCAGTGCCTCTACCGGGGAGCTGTTTTTT.

This clonotype was recorded many times. The rearrangement links TRBV7-2 to TRBJ1-1, with 9 bases aligning to TRBD1. CDR3 size: 16 residues. Germline assignment: CDR1 SGHTA and CDR2 FQGNSA. The V gene end was trimmed by 1 base and the J gene end by 0 bases; junction bases not matched to a gene: 3. The CDR3 loop reads CASSLDGTGLNTEAFF. CDR3 sequence (DNA): TGTGCCAGCAGCTTAGATGGGACAGGGTTGAACACTGAAGCTTTCTTT.

In its sample, this clonotype was seen many times. The rearrangement joins TRBV30 to TRBJ2-3, with 8 bases aligning to TRBD2. The CDR3 is 12 amino acids. Trimming removed 8 bases from V and 1 base from J; junction bases left unmatched: 2. Germline CDR1 reads GTSNPN; CDR2 reads SVGIG (reference sequence). The CDR3 region has the DNA TGTGCCCGTAGCGGGGGCACAGATACGCAGTATTTT. It translates to CARSGGTDTQYF.

This clonotype was seen at least ten times. The gene calls are TRBV29-1 and TRBJ2-1; D gene ambiguous. Germline CDR1 and CDR2: SQVTM and ANQGSEA. Trimming shortened V by 7 bases and J by 5 bases, and 12 bases separated the two germline ends. CDR3 length equals 12 residues. CDR3 coding DNA: TGCAGCGCCCCCGGTCCGGACAATGAGCAGTTCTTC. Translation gives CSAPGPDNEQFF.

The sample holds many counts of this clonotype. CDR3 in amino acids: CASSPGPNTEAFF. CDR3 bases: TGTGCCAGCAGTCCCGGGCCGAACACTGAAGCTTTCTTT. The chain recombines TRBV12-3 or TRBV12-4 with TRBJ1-1; no firm D call. The CDR3 runs 13 residues. Trimming took 5 bases from V and 1 from J, leaving 8 bases between them.

This clonotype has a count of ten or more. The V gene is TRBV10-3, the J gene TRBJ2-3; 10 nucleotides agree with TRBD2. The CDR3 length is 15 residues. The V gene's germline CDR1 is ENHRY and CDR2 SYGVKD. V lost 6 bases to trimming and J lost 4 bases; unmatched junction nucleotides: 7. CDR3 coding DNA: TGTGCCATCAGGGCTAGCGGGGGAGGCGCAGATACGCAGTATTTT. Its translation: CAIRASGGGADTQYF.